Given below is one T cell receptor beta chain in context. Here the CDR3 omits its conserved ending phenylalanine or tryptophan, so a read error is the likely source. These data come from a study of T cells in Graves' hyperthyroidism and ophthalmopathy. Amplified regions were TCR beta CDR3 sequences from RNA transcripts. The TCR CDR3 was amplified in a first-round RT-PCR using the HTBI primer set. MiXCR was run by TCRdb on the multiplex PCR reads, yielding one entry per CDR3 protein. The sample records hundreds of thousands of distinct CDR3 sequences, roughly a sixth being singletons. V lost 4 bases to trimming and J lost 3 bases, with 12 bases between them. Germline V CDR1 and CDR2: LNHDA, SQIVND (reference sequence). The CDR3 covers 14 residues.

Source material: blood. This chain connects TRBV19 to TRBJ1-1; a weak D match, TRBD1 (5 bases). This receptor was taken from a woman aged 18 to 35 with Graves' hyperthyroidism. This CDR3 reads CASSKFAGDTEAFL. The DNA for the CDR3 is TGTGCCAGTAGTAAATTTGCGGGGGACACTGAAGCTTTCCTT.